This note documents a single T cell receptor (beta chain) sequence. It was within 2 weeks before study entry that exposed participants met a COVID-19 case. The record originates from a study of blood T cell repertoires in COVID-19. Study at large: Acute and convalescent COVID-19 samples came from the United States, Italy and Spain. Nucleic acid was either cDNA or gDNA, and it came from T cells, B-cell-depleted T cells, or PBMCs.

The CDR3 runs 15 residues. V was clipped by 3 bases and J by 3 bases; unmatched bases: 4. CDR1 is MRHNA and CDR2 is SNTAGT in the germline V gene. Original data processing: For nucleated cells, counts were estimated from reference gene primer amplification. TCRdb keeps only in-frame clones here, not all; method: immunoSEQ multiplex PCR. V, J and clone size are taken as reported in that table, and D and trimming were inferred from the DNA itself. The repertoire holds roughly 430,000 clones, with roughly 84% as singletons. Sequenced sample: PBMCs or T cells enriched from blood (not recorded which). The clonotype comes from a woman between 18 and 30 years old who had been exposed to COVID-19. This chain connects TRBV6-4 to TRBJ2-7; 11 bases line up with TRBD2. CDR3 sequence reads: CASSEGLAGRYEQYF. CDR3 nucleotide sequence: TGTGCCAGCAGTGAAGGACTAGCGGGCCGCTACGAGCAGTACTTC.